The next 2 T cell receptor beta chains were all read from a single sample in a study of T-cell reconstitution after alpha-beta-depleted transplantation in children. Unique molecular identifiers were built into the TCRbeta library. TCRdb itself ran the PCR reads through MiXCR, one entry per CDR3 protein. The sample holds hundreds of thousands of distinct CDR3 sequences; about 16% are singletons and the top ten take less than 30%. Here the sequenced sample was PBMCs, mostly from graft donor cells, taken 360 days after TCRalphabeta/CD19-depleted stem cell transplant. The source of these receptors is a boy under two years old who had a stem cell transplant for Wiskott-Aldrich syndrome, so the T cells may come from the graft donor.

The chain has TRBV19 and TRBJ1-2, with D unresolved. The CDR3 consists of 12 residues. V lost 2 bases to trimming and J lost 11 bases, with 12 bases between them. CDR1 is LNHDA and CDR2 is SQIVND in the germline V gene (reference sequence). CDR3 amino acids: CASSIYRSGYTF. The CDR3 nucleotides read TGTGCCAGTAGTATATACAGATCTGGATACACCTTC.

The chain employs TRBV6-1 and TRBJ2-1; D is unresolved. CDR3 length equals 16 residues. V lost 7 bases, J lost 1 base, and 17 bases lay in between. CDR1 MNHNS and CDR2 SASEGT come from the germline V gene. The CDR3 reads CASNLRSGPSYNEQFF. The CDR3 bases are TGTGCCAGCAACCTTCGATCGGGTCCTTCCTACAATGAGCAGTTCTTC.